This T cell receptor (beta chain) comes out of a study of cytomegalovirus exposure and HLA in healthy donors. This PCR relied on a set of 60 Vbeta primers and 13 Jbeta primers. Sequenced by immunoSEQ multiplex PCR; TCRdb stores in-frame clones only, minus some. Seen here are about 94,000 clones, 81% observed once, and the top ten hold 9% to 12%. The CDR3 sequence is 14 residues long. V was shortened by 0 bases and J by 5 bases, with 10 bases between the two germline ends. Germline values: CDR1 MNHEY, CDR2 SVGAGI. The source of this sequence is a human donor in good health. The sequenced sample consisted of PBMCs. The chain is built from TRBV6-5 and TRBJ1-2; D possibly corresponds to TRBD1 (6 bases). The CDR3: CASSYSRGGYGYTF. The CDR3 bases are TGTGCCAGCAGTTACTCTAGGGGGGGTTATGGCTACACCTTC.